The 3 T cell receptor beta chains below come from one sample, sequenced in a study of T cell clones after liver transplantation. Measured with immunoSEQ multiplex PCR; TCRdb has only the in-frame clones, and not every one. The data show about 50,000 clones, 65% to 80% seen once. The material sequenced was CD4+ T cells from blood, taken approximately 54 months after liver transplant. Every receptor here comes from a human patient who received a liver transplant. A share of the T cells may be of graft donor origin.

Only a few counts were recorded for this clone. The chain is built from TRBV7-9 and TRBJ1-2, with 7 bases identical to TRBD1. From germline, CDR1 is SEHNR and CDR2 FQNEAQ (reference sequence). V shed 1 base, J shed 4 bases, and the junction held 3 bases outside the gene matches. The CDR3 has 14 residues. The chain's CDR3 is CASSLVGTVYGYTF. In nucleotides, the CDR3 is TGTGCCAGCAGCTTAGTAGGGACAGTCTATGGCTACACCTTC. Full variable domain (missing parts from reference TRBV7-9 and TRBJ1-2): DTGVSQNPRHKITKRGQNVTFRCDPISEHNRLYWYRQTLGQGPEFLTYFQNEAQLEKSRLLSDRFSAERPKGSFSTLEIQRTEQGDSAMYLCASSLVGTVYGYTFGSGTRLTVV.

The V gene is TRBV5-1, the J gene TRBJ1-1; 8 nucleotides line up with TRBD1. The CDR3 totals 14 residues. J gave up 5 bases and V 3 bases, and 6 bases lay outside the gene matches. The germline V gene encodes CDR1 SGHRS and CDR2 YFSETQ. The chain's CDR3 is CASSSVTGVTEAFF. The CDR3 bases are TGCGCCAGCAGCTCCGTGACAGGGGTGACTGAAGCTTTCTTT.

V usage is TRBV7-3 and J usage is TRBJ2-2; D may correspond to TRBD1 or TRBD2 (5 bases each). From germline, CDR1 is SGHTA and CDR2 FQGTGA. The CDR3 extends over 13 amino acids. V gave up 6 bases and J gave up 6 bases, with 11 bases separating them. DNA of the CDR3: TGTGCCAGCAGGGGACCGGGGTCCGGGGAGCTGTTTTTT. It is translated as CASRGPGSGELFF.